The TCR beta chain described here comes from a study of shared clonotypes between healthy human individuals. This clone has at least ten counts. Its target is not known. Findings and limits, study-wide: Sampling involved blood alone; tissue repertoires likely differ.

The CDR3 is 14 amino acids. The germline gives CDR1 SEHNR, CDR2 FQNEAQ (reference sequence). V lost 5 bases and J lost 4, with 14 bases in between. Nashville, Tennessee was home to all donors, each a Caucasian adult. Produced via immunoSEQ multiplex PCR; TCRdb's table is partial and in-frame only. This table holds about half a million clones, approximately 82% found once. The receptor was derived from a woman aged 40-49 years in good health. Some clones in this sample may be carry-over from other donors' samples. This chain connects TRBV7-9 to TRBJ2-5; weak D call: TRBD2 (6 bases). Sequencing was carried out using PBMCs. The CDR3 coding sequence is TGTGCCAGCAGCCCGGGGGAGAGGGGAGAGACCCAGTACTTC. This gives the protein CASSPGERGETQYF.